This passage covers 2 T cell receptor beta chains from one sample sequenced in a study of early stage breast cancer tumors. Repertoires were generated with immunoSEQ multiplex PCR, while TCRdb's copy carries only in-frame clones and drops some. The table shows roughly 56,000 clones, with more than 60% occurring only once. Sequences were obtained from blood. These receptors were taken from a person in their twenties or thirties with breast cancer.

This clone rates as medium-sized. The gene calls are TRBV27 and TRBJ1-1, with D unclear. CDR3 length equals 14 residues. In germline, CDR1 is MNHEY, CDR2 SMNVEV (reference sequence). Trimming removed 2 bases from V and 6 bases from J, with 13 bases in between. CDR3: CASSLDQDYPEAFF. In nucleotides, the CDR3 is TGTGCCAGCAGTTTAGATCAAGATTATCCTGAAGCTTTCTTT.

The chain couples TRBV6-6 to TRBJ2-1; no firm D call. From germline, CDR1 is MNHNY and CDR2 SVGAGI (reference sequence). The length of the CDR3 is 11 residues. The V end was cut by 6 bases, the J end by 10 bases, with 10 bases between. CDR3 nucleotide sequence: TGTGCCAGCAGACTACTGGAGGAGCAGTTCTTC. It is translated as CASRLLEEQFF.